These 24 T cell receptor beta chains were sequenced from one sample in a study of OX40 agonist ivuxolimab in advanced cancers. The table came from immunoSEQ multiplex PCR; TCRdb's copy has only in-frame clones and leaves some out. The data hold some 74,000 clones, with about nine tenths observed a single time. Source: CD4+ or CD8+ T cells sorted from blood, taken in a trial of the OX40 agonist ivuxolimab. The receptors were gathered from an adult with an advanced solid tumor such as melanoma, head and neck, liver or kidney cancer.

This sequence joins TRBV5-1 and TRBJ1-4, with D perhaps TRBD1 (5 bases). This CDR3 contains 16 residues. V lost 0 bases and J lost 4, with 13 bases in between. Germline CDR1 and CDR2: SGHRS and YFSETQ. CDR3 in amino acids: CASSLGAGAGNEKLFF. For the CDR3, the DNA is TGCGCCAGCAGCTTGGGAGCTGGGGCGGGTAATGAAAAACTGTTTTTT.

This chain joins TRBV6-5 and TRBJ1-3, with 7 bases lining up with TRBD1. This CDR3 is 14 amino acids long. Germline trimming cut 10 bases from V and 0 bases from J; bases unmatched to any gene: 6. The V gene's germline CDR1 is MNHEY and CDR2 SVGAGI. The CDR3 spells CATTGDLSGNTIYF. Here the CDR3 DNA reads TGTGCCACCACAGGGGACCTCTCTGGAAACACCATATATTTT.

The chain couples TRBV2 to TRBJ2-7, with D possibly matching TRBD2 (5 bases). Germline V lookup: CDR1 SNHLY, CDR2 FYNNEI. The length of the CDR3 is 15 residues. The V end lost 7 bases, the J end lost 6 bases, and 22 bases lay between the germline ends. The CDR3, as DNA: TGTGCCAGCATGAGGGCAAGGCCGTCCCCCCCCGAGCAGTACTTC. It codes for CASMRARPSPPEQYF.

CDR3 nucleotides: TGCGCCAGCAGCCAAGACTACAGGGGAGCTAATGAAAAACTGTTTTTT. Translated: CASSQDYRGANEKLFF. The chain uses TRBV4-1 and TRBJ1-4; 7 bases align to TRBD1. The germline gives CDR1 MGHRA, CDR2 YSYEKL. The CDR3 contains 16 residues. With 0 bases clipped from V and 3 bases from J, the junction kept 4 bases outside the gene matches.

CDR3 DNA sequence: TGTGCCAGCGTTTTGGACACCTTGGAACTGAGGGAAGCTTTCTTT. Translating gives CASVLDTLELREAFF. The chain is built from TRBV5-5 and TRBJ1-1; possible D gene TRBD1, 5 bases. Trimming took off 7 bases at V and 8 bases at J, with 24 bases between the two ends. CDR3 length: 15 residues. The germline gives CDR1 SGHKS, CDR2 YYEKEE (reference sequence).

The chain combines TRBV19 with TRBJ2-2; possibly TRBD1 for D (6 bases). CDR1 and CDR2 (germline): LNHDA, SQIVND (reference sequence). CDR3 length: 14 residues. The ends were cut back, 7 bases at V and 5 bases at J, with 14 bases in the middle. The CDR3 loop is CASTPQGVTGELFF. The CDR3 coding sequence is TGTGCCAGTACCCCACAGGGAGTGACCGGGGAGCTGTTTTTT.

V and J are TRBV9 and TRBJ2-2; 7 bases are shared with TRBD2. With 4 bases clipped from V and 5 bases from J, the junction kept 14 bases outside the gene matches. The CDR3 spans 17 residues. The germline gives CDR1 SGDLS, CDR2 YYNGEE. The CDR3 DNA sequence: TGTGCCAGCAGCCCCCAACTAGCGCGATCCCGAACCGGGGAGCTGTTTTTT. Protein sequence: CASSPQLARSRTGELFF. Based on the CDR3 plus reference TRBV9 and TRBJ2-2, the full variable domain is DSGVTQTPKHLITATGQRVTLRCSPRSGDLSVYWYQQSLDQGLQFLIQYYNGEERAKGNILERFSAQQFPDLHSELNLSSLELGDSALYFCASSPQLARSRTGELFFGEGSRLTVL.

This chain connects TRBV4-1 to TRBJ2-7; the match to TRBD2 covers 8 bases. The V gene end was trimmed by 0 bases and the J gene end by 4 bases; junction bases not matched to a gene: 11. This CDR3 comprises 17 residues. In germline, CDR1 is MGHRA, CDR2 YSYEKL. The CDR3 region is CASSQDQQTGGGYEQYF. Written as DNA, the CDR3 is TGCGCCAGCAGCCAAGATCAACAGACGGGAGGGGGGTACGAGCAGTACTTC.

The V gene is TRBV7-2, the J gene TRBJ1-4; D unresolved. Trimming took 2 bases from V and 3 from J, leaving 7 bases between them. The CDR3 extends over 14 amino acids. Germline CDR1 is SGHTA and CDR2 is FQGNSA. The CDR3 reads CASSLSESNEKLFF. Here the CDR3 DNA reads TGTGCCAGCAGCTTATCCGAGTCTAATGAAAAACTGTTTTTT.

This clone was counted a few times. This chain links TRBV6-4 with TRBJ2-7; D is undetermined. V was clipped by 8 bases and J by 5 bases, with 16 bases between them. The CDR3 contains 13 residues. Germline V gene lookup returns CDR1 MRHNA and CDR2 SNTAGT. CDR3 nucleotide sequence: TGTGCCAGCTGGACGGGCACCCACGACGAGCAGTACTTC. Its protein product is CASWTGTHDEQYF.

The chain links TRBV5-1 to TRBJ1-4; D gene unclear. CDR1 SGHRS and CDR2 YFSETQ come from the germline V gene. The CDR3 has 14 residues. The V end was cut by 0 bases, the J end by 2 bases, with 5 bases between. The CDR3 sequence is CASSLAVTNEKLFF. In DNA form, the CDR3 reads TGCGCCAGCAGCTTGGCGGTGACTAATGAAAAACTGTTTTTT.

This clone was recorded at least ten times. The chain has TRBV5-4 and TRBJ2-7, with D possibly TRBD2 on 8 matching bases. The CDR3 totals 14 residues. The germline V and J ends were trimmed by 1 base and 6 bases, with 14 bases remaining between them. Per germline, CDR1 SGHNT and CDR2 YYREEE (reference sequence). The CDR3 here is CASSLPGGGAEQYF. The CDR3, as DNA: TGTGCCAGCAGCTTGCCGGGAGGGGGCGCCGAGCAGTACTTC. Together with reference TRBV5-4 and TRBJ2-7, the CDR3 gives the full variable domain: ETGVTQSPTHLIKTRGQQVTLRCSSQSGHNTVSWYQQALGQGPQFIFQYYREEENGRGNFPPRFSGLQFPNYSSELNVNALELDDSALYLCASSLPGGGAEQYFGPGTRLTVT.

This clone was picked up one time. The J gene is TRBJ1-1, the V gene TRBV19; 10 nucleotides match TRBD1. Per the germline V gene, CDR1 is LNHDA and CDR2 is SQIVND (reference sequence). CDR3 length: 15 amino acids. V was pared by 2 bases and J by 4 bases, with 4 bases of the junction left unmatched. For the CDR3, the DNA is TGTGCCAGTAGTATACCTTGGACAGGGGGCACTGAAGCTTTCTTT. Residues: CASSIPWTGGTEAFF.

In nucleotides, the CDR3 is TGTGCCAGCAGTTTATCCCCCCTAGCGGGACGCCACAATGAGCAGTTCTTC. This translates into CASSLSPLAGRHNEQFF. This rearrangement joins TRBV27 to TRBJ2-1; 9 bases line up with TRBD2. The CDR3 is 17 amino acids. Germline trimming cut 0 bases from V and 5 bases from J; bases unmatched to any gene: 8. Germline values: CDR1 MNHEY, CDR2 SMNVEV (reference sequence).

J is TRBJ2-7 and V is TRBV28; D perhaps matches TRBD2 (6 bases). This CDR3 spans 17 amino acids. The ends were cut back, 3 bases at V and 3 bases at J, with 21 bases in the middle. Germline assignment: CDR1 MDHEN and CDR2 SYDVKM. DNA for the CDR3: TGTGCCAGCAGTTTGGTGGGCGGGACCCCGTTGCTCTACGAGCAGTACTTC. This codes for CASSLVGGTPLLYEQYF. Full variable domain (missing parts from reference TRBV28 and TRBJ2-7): DVKVTQSSRYLVKRTGEKVFLECVQDMDHENMFWYRQDPGLGLRLIYFSYDVKMKEKGDIPEGYSVSREKKERFSLILESASTNQTSMYLCASSLVGGTPLLYEQYFGPGTRLTVT.

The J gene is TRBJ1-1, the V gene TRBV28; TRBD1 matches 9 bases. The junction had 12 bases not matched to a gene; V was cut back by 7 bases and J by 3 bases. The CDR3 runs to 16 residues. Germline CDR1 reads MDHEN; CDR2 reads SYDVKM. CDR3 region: CASTPNRGHGDTEAFF. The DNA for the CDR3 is TGTGCCAGCACCCCTAACAGGGGGCATGGTGACACTGAAGCTTTCTTT.

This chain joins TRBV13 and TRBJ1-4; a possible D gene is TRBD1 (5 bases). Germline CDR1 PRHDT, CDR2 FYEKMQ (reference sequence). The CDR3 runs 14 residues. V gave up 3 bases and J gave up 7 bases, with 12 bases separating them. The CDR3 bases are TGTGCCAGCAGCTTCCGGGGCGCGGGTGAAAAACTGTTTTTT. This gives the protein CASSFRGAGEKLFF.

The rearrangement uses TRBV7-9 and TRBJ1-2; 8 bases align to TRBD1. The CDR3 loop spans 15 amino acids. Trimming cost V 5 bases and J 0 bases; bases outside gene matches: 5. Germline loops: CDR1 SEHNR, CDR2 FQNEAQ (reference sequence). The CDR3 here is CASSPWDRPNYGYTF. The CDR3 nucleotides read TGTGCCAGCAGCCCCTGGGACAGGCCTAACTATGGCTACACCTTC.

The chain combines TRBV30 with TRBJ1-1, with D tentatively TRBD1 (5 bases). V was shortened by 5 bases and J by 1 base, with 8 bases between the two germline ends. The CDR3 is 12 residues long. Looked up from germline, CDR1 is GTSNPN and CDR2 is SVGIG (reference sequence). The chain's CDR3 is CAWGDGNTEAFF. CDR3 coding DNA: TGTGCCTGGGGGGACGGGAACACTGAAGCTTTCTTT.

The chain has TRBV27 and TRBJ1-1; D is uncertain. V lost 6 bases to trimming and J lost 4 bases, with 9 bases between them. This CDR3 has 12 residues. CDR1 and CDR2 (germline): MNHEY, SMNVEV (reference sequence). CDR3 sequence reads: CASRSAGTEAFF. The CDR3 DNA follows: TGTGCCAGCAGATCTGCCGGCACTGAAGCTTTCTTT.

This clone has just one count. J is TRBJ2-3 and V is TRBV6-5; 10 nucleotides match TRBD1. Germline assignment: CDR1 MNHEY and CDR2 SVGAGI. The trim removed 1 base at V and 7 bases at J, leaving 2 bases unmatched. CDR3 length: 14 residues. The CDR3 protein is CASSYLDRGHTQYF. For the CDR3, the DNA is TGTGCCAGCAGTTACTTAGACAGGGGGCATACGCAGTATTTT.

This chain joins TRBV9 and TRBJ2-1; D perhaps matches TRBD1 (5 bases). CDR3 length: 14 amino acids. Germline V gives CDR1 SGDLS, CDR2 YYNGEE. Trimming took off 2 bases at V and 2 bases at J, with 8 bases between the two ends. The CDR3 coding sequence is TGTGCCAGCAGCGTTACGGACACCTACAATGAGCAGTTCTTC. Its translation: CASSVTDTYNEQFF.

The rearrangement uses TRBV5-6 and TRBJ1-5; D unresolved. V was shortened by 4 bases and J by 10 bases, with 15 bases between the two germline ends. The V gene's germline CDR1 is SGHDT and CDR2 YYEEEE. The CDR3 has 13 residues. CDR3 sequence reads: CASSRRAALPQHF. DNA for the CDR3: TGTGCCAGCAGCCGGAGGGCGGCCCTACCCCAGCATTTT.

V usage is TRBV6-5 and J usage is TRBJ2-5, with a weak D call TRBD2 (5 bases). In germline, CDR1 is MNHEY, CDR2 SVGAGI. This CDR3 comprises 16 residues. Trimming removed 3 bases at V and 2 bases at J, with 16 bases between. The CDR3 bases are TGTGCCAGCAGTTATAGTGGCGGCCGAGGGCAAGAGACCCAGTACTTC. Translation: CASSYSGGRGQETQYF.